These 25 T cell receptor beta chains were all obtained from the same sample, sequenced in a study of T cell responses to AZD1222 COVID-19 vaccine (dated by TCRdb to 2020 to 2022). The library relied on the immunoSEQ multiplex PCR assay. The clones in this table, taken by TCRdb from immuneACCESS, are in-frame only. Not every clone is retained; where verified, under half of the shortfall comes from an unresolved V gene, and the cause of the rest is unknown. The sample table contains 100,000 or so clones; only one count was recorded for roughly nine tenths of them. The ten most abundant clones make up under 2% of the sample. What this sample's time point label stands for: baseline before first vaccination. Here the sequenced sample was peripheral blood, taken on day 0 of AZD1222 vaccination. All receptors come from an adult in good health.

The chain employs TRBV4-3 and TRBJ2-6; 7 nucleotides agree with TRBD1. With V trimmed by 3 bases and J by 4 bases, 6 bases remained unmatched. The CDR3 consists of 16 residues. The germline CDR1 and CDR2 sequences are LGHNA and YSLEER. The CDR3 bases are TGCGCCAGCAGCCAGTCCAGGGGGTCAGGGGCCAACGTCCTGACTTTC. The encoded protein is CASSQSRGSGANVLTF.

This sequence joins TRBV4-1 and TRBJ2-7, with D tentatively TRBD2 (6 bases). Germline CDR1 MGHRA, CDR2 YSYEKL. Trimming took 4 bases from V and 2 from J, leaving 12 bases between them. This CDR3 has 14 amino acids. DNA of the CDR3: TGCGCCAGCAGCCCGGGGGTAGCGGCCTACGAGCAGTACTTC. It encodes CASSPGVAAYEQYF.

This sequence joins TRBV4-3 and TRBJ1-1; a weak D match, TRBD1 (5 bases). The CDR3 consists of 15 residues. In germline, CDR1 is LGHNA, CDR2 YSLEER. The V and J ends lost 6 bases and 5 bases respectively, with 19 bases between them. Here the CDR3 reads CASRNGEDGGTEAFF. CDR3 coding DNA: TGCGCCAGCAGAAACGGGGAGGACGGGGGGACTGAAGCTTTCTTT.

The chain recombines TRBV6-5 with TRBJ1-5; a possible D gene is TRBD1 (6 bases). V lost 7 bases and J 0 bases, leaving 10 bases between the germline ends. Germline CDR1 MNHEY, CDR2 SVGAGI. The CDR3 runs 14 residues. CDR3 in DNA: TGTGCCAGCACTGGGACATTTAGCAATCAGCCCCAGCATTTT. Its translation is CASTGTFSNQPQHF.

The chain combines TRBV14 with TRBJ1-2; D ambiguous. The CDR3 runs 14 residues. The germline V gene encodes CDR1 SGHDN and CDR2 FVKESK. Trimming shortened V by 4 bases and J by 10 bases, and 19 bases separated the two germline ends. The CDR3 nucleotides read TGTGCCAGCAGCCCCGCGATCTCACTCCCCCTCTACACCTTC. Translation: CASSPAISLPLYTF.

This chain joins TRBV7-9 and TRBJ2-1, with D perhaps assigned TRBD1 or TRBD2 (6 bases each). V lost 4 bases and J lost 4, with 14 bases in between. Germline V CDR1 and CDR2: SEHNR, FQNEAQ (reference sequence). The CDR3 consists of 15 residues. DNA for the CDR3: TGTGCCAGCAGCTCCGGGGGCCCCCTTTACAATGAGCAGTTCTTC. Translating it yields CASSSGGPLYNEQFF.

This chain connects TRBV7-2 to TRBJ2-7; no reliable D call. Per the germline V gene, CDR1 is SGHTA and CDR2 is FQGNSA. The CDR3 length is 11 residues. V lost 2 bases, J lost 6 bases, and 5 bases lay in between. The CDR3 loop is CASSLMSEQYF. DNA for the CDR3: TGTGCCAGCAGCTTAATGTCCGAGCAGTACTTC.

The rearrangement links TRBV2 to TRBJ1-1; D is uncertain. Trimming cost V 2 bases and J 1 base, with 8 bases left between them. The CDR3 covers 14 residues. From germline, CDR1 is SNHLY and CDR2 FYNNEI. The CDR3 here is CASSELPGNTEAFF. The CDR3 DNA is TGTGCCAGCAGTGAATTGCCGGGGAACACTGAAGCTTTCTTT.

The rearrangement uses TRBV24-1 and TRBJ2-3; perhaps TRBD2 as D (5 bases). V lost 4 bases and J 7 bases, leaving 11 bases between the germline ends. Germline V gives CDR1 KGHDR, CDR2 SFDVKD. The CDR3 contains 13 residues. The CDR3, as DNA: TGTGCCACCAGTGACCCGGACGGGAATACGCAGTATTTT. This encodes CATSDPDGNTQYF.

This clone has more than one count but fewer than ten. The chain links TRBV28 to TRBJ1-5; tentative D call: TRBD1 (6 bases). Germline CDR1 reads MDHEN; CDR2 reads SYDVKM. The V gene lost 7 bases and the J gene lost 2 bases, with 6 bases spanning the gap. The CDR3 consists of 12 residues. The CDR3 protein is CASTGGNQPQHF. DNA of the CDR3: TGTGCCAGCACAGGGGGCAATCAGCCCCAGCATTTT. Full variable domain (missing parts from reference TRBV28 and TRBJ1-5): DVKVTQSSRYLVKRTGEKVFLECVQDMDHENMFWYRQDPGLGLRLIYFSYDVKMKEKGDIPEGYSVSREKKERFSLILESASTNQTSMYLCASTGGNQPQHFGDGTRLSIL.

The V and J genes are TRBV4-1 and TRBJ2-1; TRBD1 aligns across 7 bases. Germline V gene lookup returns CDR1 MGHRA and CDR2 YSYEKL. J gave up 8 bases and V 0 bases, and 7 bases lay outside the gene matches. This CDR3 has 15 amino acids. CDR3 sequence: CASSQDDRVGDEQFF. The CDR3 DNA follows: TGCGCCAGCAGCCAAGATGACAGGGTCGGGGATGAGCAGTTCTTC.

This rearrangement joins TRBV2 to TRBJ2-1; perhaps D is TRBD1 or TRBD2 (5 bases each). Germline loops: CDR1 SNHLY, CDR2 FYNNEI. V dropped 4 bases and J dropped 9 bases, with 13 bases sitting between them. The CDR3 has 13 amino acids. The CDR3 loop is CASSGEGPAEQFF. The DNA of the CDR3 is TGTGCCAGCAGTGGAGAGGGACCGGCTGAGCAGTTCTTC.

The chain employs TRBV18 and TRBJ2-1, with 10 positions matching TRBD2. CDR3 length: 12 residues. Germline CDR1 and CDR2: KGHSH and LQKENI. The junction had 2 bases not matched to a gene; V was cut back by 5 bases and J by 10 bases. The CDR3 loop reads CASSETSGEQFF. Written as DNA, the CDR3 is TGTGCCAGCTCAGAGACTAGCGGGGAGCAGTTCTTC. Full variable domain (rest looked up from reference TRBV18 and TRBJ2-1): NAGVMQNPRHLVRRRGQEARLRCSPMKGHSHVYWYRQLPEEGLKFMVYLQKENIIDESGMPKERFSAEFPKEGPSILRIQQVVRGDSAAYFCASSETSGEQFFGPGTRLTVL.

V usage is TRBV6-2 or TRBV6-3 and J usage is TRBJ1-5, with D hard to call. Germline CDR1 and CDR2: MNHEY and SVGEGT. The CDR3 has 17 residues. V gave up 3 bases and J gave up 4 bases, with 19 bases separating them. The CDR3 bases are TGTGCCAGCAGTTATCGAGGGAATGGGATTGGTAATCAGCCCCAGCATTTT. Translation gives CASSYRGNGIGNQPQHF.

The chain uses TRBV5-1 and TRBJ2-1; D may match TRBD1 or TRBD2 (5 bases each). Trimming removed 2 bases from V and 7 bases from J, with 19 bases in between. The germline gives CDR1 SGHRS, CDR2 YFSETQ. There are 16 residues in the CDR3. As DNA, the CDR3 is TGCGCCAGCAGCTTTTCTCCGGGACGAAGGGGAAATGAGCAGTTCTTC. Its translation: CASSFSPGRRGNEQFF.

V and J are TRBV3-1 (or the pseudogene TRBV3-2) and TRBJ2-1; maybe TRBD1 (6 bases). Trimming removed 1 base from V and 7 bases from J, with 14 bases in between. Germline V gene lookup returns CDR1 LGHDT and CDR2 YNNKEL (reference sequence). The CDR3 contains 15 residues. CDR3 DNA sequence: TGTGCCAGCAGCCAAGCTTGGGGGCTGGGGAATGAGCAGTTCTTC. Its protein is CASSQAWGLGNEQFF.

The chain carries TRBV4-2 and TRBJ1-1; D not certain. The CDR3 is made up of 15 amino acids. Germline CDR1 is LGHNA and CDR2 is YNFKEQ. Deletions cut 0 bases from V and 4 bases from J, with 12 bases between. CDR3 DNA sequence: TGTGCCAGCAGCCAAGAAGACGATTGGGGCACTGAAGCTTTCTTT. This encodes CASSQEDDWGTEAFF.

The genes are TRBV7-3 and TRBJ2-7; 7 bases align to TRBD1. The CDR3 covers 18 residues. V lost 3 bases, J lost 4 bases, and 18 bases stayed unmatched. CDR1 and CDR2 from the germline V gene are SGHTA and FQGTGA. The CDR3 DNA sequence: TGTGCCAGCAGCTTGGAAAAGACAGGGTTTGGTTTGGGTTACGAGCAGTACTTC. The encoded protein is CASSLEKTGFGLGYEQYF.

The chain couples TRBV11-2 to TRBJ2-1; 9 bases line up with TRBD2. CDR1 is SGHAT, CDR2 FQNNGV, per germline. The J segment lost 9 bases and the V segment lost 5 bases, leaving 11 bases of the junction unmatched. The CDR3 sequence is 15 residues long. The CDR3 reads CASSGGASGTGEQFF. The CDR3 DNA reads as TGTGCCAGCAGCGGAGGGGCTAGCGGGACGGGTGAGCAGTTCTTC.

The chain couples TRBV4-3 to TRBJ1-2; D is unclear. Trimming pared 0 bases from V and 1 base from J, leaving 3 bases between. Germline assignment: CDR1 LGHNA and CDR2 YSLEER. The CDR3 covers 13 residues. CDR3 region: CASSQEDNYGYTF. As DNA, the CDR3 is TGCGCCAGCAGCCAAGAGGATAACTATGGCTACACCTTC.

The rearrangement uses TRBV5-6 and TRBJ1-5; 7 bases are a match to TRBD1. J lost 2 bases, V lost 1 base, and 3 bases had no gene match. This CDR3 contains 15 residues. Germline assignment: CDR1 SGHDT and CDR2 YYEEEE. The CDR3 bases are TGTGCCAGCAGCTTGCGTGACAGGGGCAATCAGCCCCAGCATTTT. It is translated as CASSLRDRGNQPQHF.

V and J are TRBV5-1 and TRBJ2-7; the match to TRBD2 covers 13 bases. Germline CDR1 and CDR2: SGHRS and YFSETQ. V dropped 2 bases and J dropped 6; count of bases not matched to a gene: 5. The CDR3 is made up of 15 amino acids. In DNA form, the CDR3 reads TGCGCCAGCAGCTTACCGGGACTAGCGGGACGCGAGCAGTACTTC. This sequence encodes CASSLPGLAGREQYF. Complete variable domain (other parts from reference TRBV5-1 and TRBJ2-7): KAGVTQTPRYLIKTRGQQVTLSCSPISGHRSVSWYQQTPGQGLQFLFEYFSETQRNKGNFPGRFSGRQFSNSRSEMNVSTLELGDSALYLCASSLPGLAGREQYFGPGTRLTVT.

The chain is built from TRBV27 and TRBJ1-6; 10 bases align to TRBD1. CDR3 length: 13 amino acids. V trimming: 4 bases; J trimming: 14 bases; junction bases outside the gene matches: 5. In germline, CDR1 is MNHEY, CDR2 SMNVEV (reference sequence). In DNA form, the CDR3 reads TGTGCCAGCAGTTCACAGGACAGGGGGTCCCTCCACTTT. Encoded protein: CASSSQDRGSLHF.

The chain couples TRBV5-1 to TRBJ2-1; 9 bases map to TRBD2. This CDR3 region has 14 residues. Germline lookup yields CDR1 SGHRS and CDR2 YFSETQ. V gave up 4 bases and J gave up 5 bases; unmatched junction bases: 4. The DNA of the CDR3 is TGCGCCAGCAGCCTACGGACTAGCGACAATGAGCAGTTCTTC. Protein: CASSLRTSDNEQFF.

V is TRBV7-8 and J is TRBJ2-1; TRBD1 matches at 7 bases. The V segment lost 5 bases and the J segment 0 bases; nucleotides outside the gene matches: 4. CDR3 length equals 15 residues. Germline assignment: CDR1 SGHVS and CDR2 FQNEAQ. CDR3 nucleotides: TGTGCCAGCAGCCCGGGACAGATCTCCTACAATGAGCAGTTCTTC. Translated, it gives CASSPGQISYNEQFF. The variable domain in full, completed from reference TRBV7-8 and TRBJ2-1, reads GAGVSQSPRYKVAKRGQDVALRCDPISGHVSLFWYQQALGQGPEFLTYFQNEAQLDKSGLPSDRFFAERPEGSVSTLKIQRTQQEDSAVYLCASSPGQISYNEQFFGPGTRLTVL.